In this sample, the clone carrying this T cell receptor (beta chain) turned up many times. Its specificity is unknown. This sample was taken from a study of HIV-infected children after antiretroviral therapy interruption. As for the study in general: All children had CD4+ count above 500 and viral load below 50 copies/ml. Interruption-arm sampling covered weeks 0, 12, interruption end (24 or 48), and about 3 years post-study. Overall study results and limits: Naive CD4+ Gini coefficient rose by interruption end, suggesting clonal expansion.

The ends were cut back, 3 bases at V and 1 base at J, with 9 bases in the middle. In germline, CDR1 is SNHLY, CDR2 FYNNEI. The CDR3 is 15 residues long. Unique molecular identifiers were included in an RNA-based 3' RACE TCR library. TCRdb re-called the 3' RACE reads with MiXCR, one entry per CDR3 protein. The data contain 70,000 to 90,000 distinct CDR3 sequences, roughly 6.4% of them singletons. Treatment in this sample: PENTA 11 planned treatment interruption arm or continuous ART arm. The TCR was taken from a pool of human donors with HIV. The starting material was CD45RA+ CD4+ T cells from PBMCs, pooled from several time points, obtained from a donor given antiretroviral therapy, either interrupted or continuous. The subset denotes: naive CD4+ CD45RA+ CD45RO- T cells. This chain connects TRBV2 to TRBJ2-2; weak D call: TRBD1 (6 bases). The CDR3 sequence is CASSDIQGNTGELFF. The CDR3 DNA follows: TGTGCCAGCAGTGACATACAGGGGAACACCGGGGAGCTGTTTTTT.